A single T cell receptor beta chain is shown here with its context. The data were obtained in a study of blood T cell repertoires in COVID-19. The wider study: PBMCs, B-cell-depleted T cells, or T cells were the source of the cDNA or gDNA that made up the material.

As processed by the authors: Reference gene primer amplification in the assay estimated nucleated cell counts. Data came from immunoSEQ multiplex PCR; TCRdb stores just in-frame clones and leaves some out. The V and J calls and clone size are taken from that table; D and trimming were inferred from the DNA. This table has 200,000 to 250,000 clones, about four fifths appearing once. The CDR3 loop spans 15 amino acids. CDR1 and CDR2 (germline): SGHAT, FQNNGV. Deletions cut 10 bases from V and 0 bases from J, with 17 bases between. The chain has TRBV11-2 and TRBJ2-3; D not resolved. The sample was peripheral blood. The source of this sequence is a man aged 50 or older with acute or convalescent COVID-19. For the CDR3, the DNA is TGTGCCACTAAGCCGTTTCCCACCAGCACAGATACGCAGTATTTT. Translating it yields CATKPFPTSTDTQYF.